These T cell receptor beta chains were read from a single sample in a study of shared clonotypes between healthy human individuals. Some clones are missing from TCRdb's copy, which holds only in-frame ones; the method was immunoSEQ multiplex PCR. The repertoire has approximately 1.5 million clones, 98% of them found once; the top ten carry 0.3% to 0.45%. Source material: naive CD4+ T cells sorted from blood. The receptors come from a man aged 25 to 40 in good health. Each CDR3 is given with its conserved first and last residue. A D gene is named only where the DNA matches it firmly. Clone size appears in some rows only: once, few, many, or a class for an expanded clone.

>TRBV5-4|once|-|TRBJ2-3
TGTGCCAGCAGCTGGTACAGGCTCGCTAGCACAGATACGCAGTATTTT
CASSWYRLASTDTQYF
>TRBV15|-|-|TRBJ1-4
TGTGCCACCAGCAGAGCCCAAAGGATAGGGCTCCGAGGTGAAAAACTGTTTTTT
CATSRAQRIGLRGEKLFF
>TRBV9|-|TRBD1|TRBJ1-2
TGTGCCAGCAGCGTAGGGGGACAGGGAAACAACTATGGCTACACCTTC
CASSVGGQGNNYGYTF
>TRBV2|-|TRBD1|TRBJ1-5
TGTGCCAGCAACGGACAGGATCAGCCCCAGCATTTT
CASNGQDQPQHF
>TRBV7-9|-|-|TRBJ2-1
TGTGCCAGCAGGTTGGAGGGGGTTTTGTACAATGAGCAGTTCTTC
CASRLEGVLYNEQFF
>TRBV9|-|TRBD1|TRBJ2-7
TGTGCCAGCAGCCCTCGTCCCGGGACAGGTAGCGAGCAGTACTTC
CASSPRPGTGSEQYF
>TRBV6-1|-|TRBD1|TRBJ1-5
TGTGCCAGCAGGATGGACAGGGGGCTTGGTCAGCCCCAGCATTTT
CASRMDRGLGQPQHF
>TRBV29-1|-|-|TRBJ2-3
TGCAGCGTTGGTCCGGGAGGGACAGGTCTGTGGACAGATACGCAGTATTTT
CSVGPGGTGLWTDTQYF
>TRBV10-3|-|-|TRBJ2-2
TGTGCCACCGAAGGTACGGCAAACACCGGGGAGCTGTTTTTT
CATEGTANTGELFF
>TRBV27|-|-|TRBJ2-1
TGTGCCAGCAGTCGTTGGGTGAGCTCCTACAATGAGCAGTTCTTC
CASSRWVSSYNEQFF
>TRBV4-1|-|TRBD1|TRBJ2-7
TGCGCCAGCGGGGTTGCGACAGGGACGTCCGAGCAGTACTTC
CASGVATGTSEQYF
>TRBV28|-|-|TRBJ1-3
TGTGCCAGCAATGGGGGATTTGGAAACACCATATATTTT
CASNGGFGNTIYF
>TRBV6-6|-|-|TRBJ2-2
TGTGCCAGCAGGCCGGGAATGAACACCGGGGAGCTGTTTTTT
CASRPGMNTGELFF
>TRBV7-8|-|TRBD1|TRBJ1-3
TGTGCCAGCAGCACCCGACAGGGTCTTAGTTCTGGAAACACCATATATTTT
CASSTRQGLSSGNTIYF
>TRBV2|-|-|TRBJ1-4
TGTGCCAGCAGTGGGGGTTGGGGGAAAGATGAAAAACTGTTTTTT
CASSGGWGKDEKLFF
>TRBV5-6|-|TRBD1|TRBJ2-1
TGTGCCAGCAGCTTAATAGACAGGGTAGCCGCTGAGCAGTTCTTC
CASSLIDRVAAEQFF
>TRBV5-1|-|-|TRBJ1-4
TGCGCCAGCAGCTTGGGGATGGGGAGCACAACTAATGAAAAACTGTTTTTT
CASSLGMGSTTNEKLFF
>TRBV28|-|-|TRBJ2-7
TGTGCCAGCAGTTTAGGTCAGGTGCGCTACGAGCAGTACTTC
CASSLGQVRYEQYF